This T cell receptor (beta chain) was recorded in a study of PD-1 blockade in classical Hodgkin lymphoma. Study overall: Patients had nivolumab dosed at 3 mg/kg, delivered intravenously every 2 weeks.

The repertoire was sequenced with immunoSEQ multiplex PCR; TCRdb's copy has only in-frame clones and lacks some. The table lists about 86,000 clones, approximately 92% of them singletons. This CDR3 is 14 amino acids long. V was pared by 0 bases and J by 5 bases, with 11 bases between. Germline V gives CDR1 SGHRS, CDR2 YFSETQ. Regarding the study as a whole: Repertoire difference causes, possibly disease activity or prior therapy, remain undefined. By C4D1, diversity of CD4+ TCRs had risen significantly, whereas that of CD8+ TCRs had not.

Autologous stem cell transplantation was followed by relapse in every patient, and brentuximab vedotin exposure varied. Complete response, partial response or progressive disease was recorded as best response. Points on this clone: What it binds is unknown.

The source of this sequence is a human donor with classical Hodgkin lymphoma. The chain is built from TRBV5-1 and TRBJ1-1; maybe TRBD1 (5 bases). The sequences come from peripheral blood mononuclear cells (PBMCs), collected before the second cycle of nivolumab. CDR3 sequence: CASSLDPSGTEAFF. CDR3 in DNA: TGCGCCAGCAGCTTGGACCCGTCAGGGACTGAAGCTTTCTTT.